There are a few counts of the clone carrying this TCR beta chain. Its antigen remains unidentified. The authors reverse transcribed all of the isolated RNA, so sequencing captured expressed TCRB transcripts. The repertoire was sequenced with immunoSEQ multiplex PCR; TCRdb's copy has only in-frame clones and lacks some. This sample has hundreds of thousands of clones; roughly 16% occur once, and the top ten carry about 0.097%. The data were obtained in a study of beta chain features in type 1 diabetes. Germline assignment: CDR1 ENHRY and CDR2 SYGVKD. Trimming shortened V by 7 bases and J by 4 bases, and 11 bases separated the two germline ends. The CDR3 has 13 residues. General study points: Highly expressing activated T cells could be over-counted with a cDNA template.

This clonotype was sampled from a man younger than 30 in good health. V is TRBV10-3 and J is TRBJ1-5, with TRBD1 as a possible D gene (5 bases). Sequencing used naive CD4+ T cells from blood. Here the CDR3 reads CAITGGVNQPQHF. CDR3 DNA: TGTGCCATCACTGGAGGGGTAAATCAGCCCCAGCATTTT.